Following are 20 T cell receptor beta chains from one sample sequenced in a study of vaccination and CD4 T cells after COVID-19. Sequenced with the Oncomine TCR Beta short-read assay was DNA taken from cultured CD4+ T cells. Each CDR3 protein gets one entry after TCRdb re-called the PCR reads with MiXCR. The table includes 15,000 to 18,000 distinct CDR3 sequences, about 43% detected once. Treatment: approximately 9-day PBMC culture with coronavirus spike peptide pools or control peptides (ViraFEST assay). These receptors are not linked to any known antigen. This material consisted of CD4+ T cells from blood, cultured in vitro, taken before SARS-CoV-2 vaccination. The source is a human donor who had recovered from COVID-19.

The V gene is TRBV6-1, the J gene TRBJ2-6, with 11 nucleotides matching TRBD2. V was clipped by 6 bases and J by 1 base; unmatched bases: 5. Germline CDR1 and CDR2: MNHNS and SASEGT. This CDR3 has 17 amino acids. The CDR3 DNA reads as TGTGCCAGCAGCCTACTAGCGGGAGAGTCTGGGGCCAACGTCCTGACTTTC. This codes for CASSLLAGESGANVLTF.

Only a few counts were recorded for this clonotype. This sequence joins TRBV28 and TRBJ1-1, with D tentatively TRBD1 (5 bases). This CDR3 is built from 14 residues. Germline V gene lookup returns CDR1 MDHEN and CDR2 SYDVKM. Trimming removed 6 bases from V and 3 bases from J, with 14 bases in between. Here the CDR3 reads CASSPPGLHTEAFF. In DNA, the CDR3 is TGTGCCAGCAGCCCACCGGGACTGCACACTGAAGCTTTCTTT.

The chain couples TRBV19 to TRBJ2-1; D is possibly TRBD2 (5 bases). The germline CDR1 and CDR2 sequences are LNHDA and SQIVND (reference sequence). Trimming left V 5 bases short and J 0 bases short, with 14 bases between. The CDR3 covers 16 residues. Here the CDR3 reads CASSVTRVSSYNEQFF. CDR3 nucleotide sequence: TGTGCCAGTAGTGTAACTAGGGTAAGCTCCTACAATGAGCAGTTCTTC.

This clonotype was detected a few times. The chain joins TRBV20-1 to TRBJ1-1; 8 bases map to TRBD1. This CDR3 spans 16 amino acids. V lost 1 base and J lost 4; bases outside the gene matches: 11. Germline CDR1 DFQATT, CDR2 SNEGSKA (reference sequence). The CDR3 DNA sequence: TGCAGTGCTAGAGCGACCGGACAGGGAGATCGCACTGAAGCTTTCTTT. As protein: CSARATGQGDRTEAFF.

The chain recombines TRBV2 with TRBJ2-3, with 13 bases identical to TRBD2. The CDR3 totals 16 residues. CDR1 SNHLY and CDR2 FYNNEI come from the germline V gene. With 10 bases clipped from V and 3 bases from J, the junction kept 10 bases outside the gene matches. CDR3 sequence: CATGTSGVGGTDTQYF. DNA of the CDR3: TGTGCCACCGGGACTAGCGGGGTAGGGGGTACAGATACGCAGTATTTT.

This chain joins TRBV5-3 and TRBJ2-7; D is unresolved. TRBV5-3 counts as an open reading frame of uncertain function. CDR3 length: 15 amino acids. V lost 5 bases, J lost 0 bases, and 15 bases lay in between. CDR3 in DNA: TGTGCCAGAAGACCCACTTCACCCAGCTCCTACGAGCAGTACTTC. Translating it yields CARRPTSPSSYEQYF.

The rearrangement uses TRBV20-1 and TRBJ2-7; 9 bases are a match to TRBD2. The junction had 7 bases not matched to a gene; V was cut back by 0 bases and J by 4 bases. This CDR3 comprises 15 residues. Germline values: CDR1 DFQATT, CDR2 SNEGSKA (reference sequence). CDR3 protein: CSARELTSGHYEQYF. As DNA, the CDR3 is TGCAGTGCTAGAGAATTAACTAGCGGGCATTACGAGCAGTACTTC.

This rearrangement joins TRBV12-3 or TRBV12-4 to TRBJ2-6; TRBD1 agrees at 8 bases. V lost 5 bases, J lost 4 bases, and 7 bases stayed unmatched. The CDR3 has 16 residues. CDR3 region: CASSARQGSGANVLTF. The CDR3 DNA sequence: TGTGCCAGCAGTGCCAGACAGGGGTCCGGGGCCAACGTCCTGACTTTC.

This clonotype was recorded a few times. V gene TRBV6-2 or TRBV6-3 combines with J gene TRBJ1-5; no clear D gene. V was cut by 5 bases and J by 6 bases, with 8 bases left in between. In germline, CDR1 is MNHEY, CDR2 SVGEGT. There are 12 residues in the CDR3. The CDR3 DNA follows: TGTGCCAGCAGTGACCCCAGTCAGCCCCAGCATTTT. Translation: CASSDPSQPQHF.

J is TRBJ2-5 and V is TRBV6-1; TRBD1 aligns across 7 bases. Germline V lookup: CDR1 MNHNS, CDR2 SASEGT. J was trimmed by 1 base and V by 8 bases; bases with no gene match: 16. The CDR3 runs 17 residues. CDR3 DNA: TGTGCCAGCCACCCCAGGCTCTCACGGGACAGCCAAGAGACCCAGTACTTC. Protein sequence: CASHPRLSRDSQETQYF.

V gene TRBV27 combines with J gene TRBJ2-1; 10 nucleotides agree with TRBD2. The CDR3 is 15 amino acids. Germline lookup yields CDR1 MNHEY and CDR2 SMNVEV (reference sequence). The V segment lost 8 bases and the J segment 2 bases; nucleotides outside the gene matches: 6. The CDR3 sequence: CASAKLAGTYNEQFF. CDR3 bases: TGTGCCAGCGCCAAACTAGCGGGGACCTACAATGAGCAGTTCTTC.

The CDR3, as DNA: TGTGCCAGCAGCCCCATATCTGGGATAGGAAATGAGCAGTTCTTC. Protein product: CASSPISGIGNEQFF. The chain employs TRBV7-9 and TRBJ2-1; D gene unclear. The CDR3 length is 15 residues. With 5 bases removed from V and 7 bases from J, the gap between germline ends came to 18 bases. Germline V gives CDR1 SEHNR, CDR2 FQNEAQ (reference sequence). Looking up the rest from reference TRBV7-9 and TRBJ2-1 gives the full variable domain: DTGVSQNPRHKITKRGQNVTFRCDPISEHNRLYWYRQTLGQGPEFLTYFQNEAQLEKSRLLSDRFSAERPKGSFSTLEIQRTEQGDSAMYLCASSPISGIGNEQFFGPGTRLTVL.

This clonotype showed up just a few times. The CDR3 DNA reads as TGTGCTACCCGGCTAGGGGGGTTCAACACTGAAGCTTTCTTT. This gives the protein CATRLGGFNTEAFF. The chain links TRBV6-1 to TRBJ1-1, with D possibly being TRBD1 (6 bases). The CDR3 totals 14 residues. CDR1 is MNHNS and CDR2 is SASEGT in the germline V gene.

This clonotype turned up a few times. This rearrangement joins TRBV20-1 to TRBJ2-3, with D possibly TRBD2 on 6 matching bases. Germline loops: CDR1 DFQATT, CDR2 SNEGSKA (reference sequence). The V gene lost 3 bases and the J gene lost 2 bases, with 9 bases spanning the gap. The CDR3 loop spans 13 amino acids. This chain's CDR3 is CSASRGTTDTQYF. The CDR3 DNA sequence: TGCAGTGCTAGCCGCGGGACCACAGATACGCAGTATTTT.

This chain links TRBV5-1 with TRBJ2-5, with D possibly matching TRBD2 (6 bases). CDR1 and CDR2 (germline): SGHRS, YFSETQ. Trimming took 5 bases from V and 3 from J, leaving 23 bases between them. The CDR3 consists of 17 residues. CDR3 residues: CASSFGRRGWGEETQYF. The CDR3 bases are TGCGCCAGCAGTTTTGGGAGGCGGGGCTGGGGTGAAGAGACCCAGTACTTC.

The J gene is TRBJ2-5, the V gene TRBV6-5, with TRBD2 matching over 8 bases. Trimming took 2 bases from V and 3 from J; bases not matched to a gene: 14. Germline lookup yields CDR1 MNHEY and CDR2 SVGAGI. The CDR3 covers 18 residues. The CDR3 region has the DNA TGTGCCAGCAGTTACGGCCCCGGCACTAGCGGAGAAAAAGAGACCCAGTACTTC. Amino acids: CASSYGPGTSGEKETQYF.

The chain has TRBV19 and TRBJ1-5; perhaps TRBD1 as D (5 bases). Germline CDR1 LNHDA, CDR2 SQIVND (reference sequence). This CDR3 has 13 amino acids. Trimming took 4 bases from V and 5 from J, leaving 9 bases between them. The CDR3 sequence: CASSTGLDQPQHF. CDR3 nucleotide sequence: TGTGCCAGTAGTACAGGGCTTGATCAGCCCCAGCATTTT.

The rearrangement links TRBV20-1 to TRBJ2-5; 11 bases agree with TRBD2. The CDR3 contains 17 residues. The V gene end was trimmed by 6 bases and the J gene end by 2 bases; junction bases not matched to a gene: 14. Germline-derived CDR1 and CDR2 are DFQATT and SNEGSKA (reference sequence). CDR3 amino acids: CSAATASGRFGQETQYF. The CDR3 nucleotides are TGCAGTGCGGCGACGGCTAGCGGGAGGTTTGGACAAGAGACCCAGTACTTC.

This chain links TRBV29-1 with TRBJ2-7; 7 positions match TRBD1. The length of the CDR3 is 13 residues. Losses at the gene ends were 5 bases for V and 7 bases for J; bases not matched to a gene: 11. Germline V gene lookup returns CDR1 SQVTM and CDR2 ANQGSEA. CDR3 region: CSVPGGQVKEQYF. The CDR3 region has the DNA TGCAGCGTTCCCGGCGGACAGGTCAAAGAGCAGTACTTC.

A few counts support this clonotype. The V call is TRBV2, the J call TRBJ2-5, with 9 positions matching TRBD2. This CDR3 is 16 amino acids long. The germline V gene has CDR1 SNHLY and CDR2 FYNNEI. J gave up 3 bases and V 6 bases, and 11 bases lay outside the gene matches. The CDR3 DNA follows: TGTGCCAGCAGCAGGCGGGAGGGCCTCGGCGAAGAGACCCAGTACTTC. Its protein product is CASSRREGLGEETQYF. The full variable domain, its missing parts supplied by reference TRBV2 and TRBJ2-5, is EPEVTQTPSHQVTQMGQEVILRCVPISNHLYFYWYRQILGQKVEFLVSFYNNEISEKSEIFDDQFSVERPDGSNFTLKIRSTKLEDSAMYFCASSRREGLGEETQYFGPGTRLLVL.